The present T cell receptor beta chain was sequenced within a study of OX40 agonist ivuxolimab in advanced cancers. Background on the study: Three patients got partial responses; one had hepatocellular carcinoma and two had cutaneous melanoma.

Sequencing was performed with immunoSEQ multiplex PCR; in TCRdb, only in-frame clones are kept and a portion is missing. The repertoire holds fewer than 80,000 clones, with around 85% as singletons. This CDR3 has 13 residues. Trimming pared 0 bases from V and 2 bases from J, leaving 4 bases between. Germline V gives CDR1 SGHTA, CDR2 FQGNSA. This chain joins TRBV7-2 and TRBJ1-2; D remains unclear. This material consisted of CD4+ or CD8+ T cells sorted from blood, taken in a trial of the OX40 agonist ivuxolimab. The clonotype originates from an adult with an advanced solid tumor such as melanoma, head and neck, liver or kidney cancer. The CDR3 here is CASSLAVNYGYTF. The DNA of the CDR3 is TGTGCCAGCAGCTTAGCAGTAAACTATGGCTACACCTTC.